This TCR beta chain emerged from a study of identical twins. Findings of the study overall: Out-of-frame alpha sequences common to twins exhibited an excess of low generation probability. While abundant cord blood beta clonotypes carried fewer insertions, memory repertoires showed no such pattern.

TCRdb fed the 5' RACE reads into MiXCR, producing one record per CDR3 protein. The repertoire holds 500,000 or so distinct CDR3 sequences, with around 20% as singletons. In regard to this clonotype: Its antigen is unidentified.

The CDR3 spans 13 residues. Per the germline V gene, CDR1 is DFQATT and CDR2 is SNEGSKA (reference sequence). The trim removed 5 bases at V and 2 bases at J, leaving 5 bases unmatched. The same sample was also used in a study of T cells expressing NK-cell markers. This second study notes: Serological testing identified seven of the eight sequenced donors as HCMV-seropositive and one as seronegative. No clear determination of HCMV specificity was made for expanded NKG2C+ T cell clones.

V gene TRBV20-1 combines with J gene TRBJ2-7; 8 nucleotides agree with TRBD1. Sequencing used CD4+ T cells sorted from blood. The TCR originated in a woman between 18 and 30 years old in good health. The CDR3 DNA is TGCAGTGCTTGGGACAGGTATACCTACGAGCAGTACTTC. This sequence encodes CSAWDRYTYEQYF.